The 32 T cell receptor beta chains reported below all come from one sample, sequenced in a study of T-cell reconstitution after alpha-beta-depleted transplantation in children. Unique molecular identifiers were incorporated during preparation of the TCRbeta library. A single record per CDR3 protein comes from TCRdb applying MiXCR to the PCR reads. The profile shows roughly 100,000 distinct CDR3 sequences, approximately 8% of them singletons. Specimen: PBMCs, collected before TCRalphabeta/CD19-depleted stem cell transplant. These receptors originate from a boy between 2 and 10 years old with acute lymphoblastic leukemia, due to receive a stem cell transplant.

This clonotype has more than one count but fewer than ten. The genes are TRBV27 and TRBJ1-5; a weak D match, TRBD1 (5 bases). Deletions cut 6 bases from V and 1 base from J, with 31 bases between. Germline V gene data show CDR1 as MNHEY and CDR2 as SMNVEV (reference sequence). The CDR3 is 21 residues long. The CDR3 nucleotides are TGTGCCAGCAGCAGTTTCAGGGATAGAGAAGGGCAAAGAGTAAGCAATCAGCCCCAGCATTTT. Protein sequence: CASSSFRDREGQRVSNQPQHF.

There are a few counts of this clonotype. The rearrangement uses TRBV12-3 or TRBV12-4 and TRBJ1-2; D call uncertain. Trimming pared 3 bases from V and 0 bases from J, leaving 2 bases between. This CDR3 has 12 amino acids. The CDR3, as DNA: TGTGCCAGCAGTTTCCCTAACTATGGCTACACCTTC. Its protein product is CASSFPNYGYTF.

This clonotype was detected ten times or more. The chain recombines TRBV7-2 with TRBJ1-6, with D hard to call. The CDR3 has 14 residues. V dropped 5 bases and J dropped 0 bases, with 5 bases sitting between them. Germline CDR1 SGHTA, CDR2 FQGNSA. The CDR3 reads CASSQGSYNSPLHF. CDR3 nucleotide sequence: TGTGCCAGCAGCCAAGGCTCCTATAATTCACCCCTCCACTTT.

In this sample, this clonotype turned up many times. The chain is built from TRBV5-1 and TRBJ1-5; D is perhaps TRBD1 (5 bases). The V and J ends lost 0 bases and 1 base respectively, with 8 bases between them. Germline V gene lookup returns CDR1 SGHRS and CDR2 YFSETQ. This CDR3 is built from 15 residues. The CDR3 region is CASSLGDGSNQPQHF. CDR3 DNA: TGCGCCAGCAGCTTGGGGGACGGAAGCAATCAGCCCCAGCATTTT.

With regard to this clonotype: This may come from a read error, since a much larger clone is one base off. The chain couples TRBV10-3 to TRBJ1-2, with 9 bases that match TRBD1. V trimming: 9 bases; J trimming: 9 bases; junction bases outside the gene matches: 14. Germline CDR1 ENHRY, CDR2 SYGVKD. This CDR3 comprises 14 residues. The CDR3 DNA is TGTGCCATTCCGGGACAGGGAAGTTCGCGTAGCTACACCTTC. Its protein product is CAIPGQGSSRSYTF.

This clonotype occurred a few times. DNA for the CDR3: TGTGCCAGCAGCCCACAAGTTAAGCAGTTCTTC. Amino acid sequence: CASSPQVKQFF. This chain links TRBV12-3 or TRBV12-4 with TRBJ2-1; D gene uncertain. The CDR3 length is 11 residues. The V and J ends lost 6 bases and 11 bases respectively, with 11 bases between them.

CDR3 protein: CASTSRRLSYNEQFF. DNA of the CDR3: TGTGCCAGCACAAGTAGGAGGCTCTCCTACAATGAGCAGTTCTTC. The chain recombines TRBV6-2 or TRBV6-3 with TRBJ2-1; TRBD2 might be the D (5 bases). Germline lookup yields CDR1 MNHEY and CDR2 SVGEGT. The V gene lost 7 bases and the J gene lost 0 bases, with 13 bases spanning the gap. CDR3 length equals 15 residues.

V usage is TRBV5-6 and J usage is TRBJ2-7; 7 bases are a match to TRBD1. V was pared by 4 bases and J by 4 bases, with 8 bases of the junction left unmatched. The CDR3 has 14 residues. Germline assignment: CDR1 SGHDT and CDR2 YYEEEE. This CDR3 is CASSPGQESYEQYF. The CDR3 nucleotides are TGTGCCAGCAGCCCAGGACAGGAGTCTTACGAGCAGTACTTC.

This clonotype was observed a few times. The chain carries TRBV9 and TRBJ1-2, with D uncertain. CDR1 SGDLS and CDR2 YYNGEE come from the germline V gene. V lost 4 bases and J lost 0, with 13 bases in between. CDR3 length equals 15 residues. DNA of the CDR3: TGTGCCAGCAGCTACTCCCGGGAAACTAACTATGGCTACACCTTC. This translates into CASSYSRETNYGYTF.

This clonotype was counted ten times or more. V and J are TRBV7-2 and TRBJ2-7, with TRBD2 identical over 7 bases. V dropped 1 base and J dropped 2; count of bases not matched to a gene: 5. CDR3 length equals 15 residues. CDR1 SGHTA and CDR2 FQGNSA come from the germline V gene. CDR3 loop: CASSLVQAGPYEQYF. Here the CDR3 DNA reads TGTGCCAGCAGCTTAGTCCAAGCGGGGCCCTACGAGCAGTACTTC.

Worth noting for this clonotype: One end of the junction does not line up with germline, which may come from a read error. The V gene is TRBV2, the J gene TRBJ1-2, with D perhaps TRBD1 (6 bases). Germline V gene sequence: CDR1 SNHLY, CDR2 FYNNEI. This CDR3 is built from 13 residues. CDR3 protein: CARSDGGVYGYTF. The CDR3 coding sequence is TGTGCCAGAAGTGACGGGGGCGTCTATGGCTACACCTTC.

This clonotype was counted a few times. The DNA of the CDR3 is TGTGCCACCAGTCCCCCACAGGGGGATTGGACTGAAGCTTTCTTT. This gives the protein CATSPPQGDWTEAFF. This chain uses TRBV15 with TRBJ1-1; the match to TRBD1 covers 8 bases. After removal of 6 bases from V and 5 bases from J, the junction contained 11 bases not matched to a gene. Germline V gene data show CDR1 as LNHNV and CDR2 as YYDKDF (reference sequence). The CDR3 runs to 15 residues. Full variable domain (rest looked up from reference TRBV15 and TRBJ1-1): DAMVIQNPRYQVTQFGKPVTLSCSQTLNHNVMYWYQQKSSQAPKLLFHYYDKDFNNEADTPDNFQSRRPNTSFCFLDIRSPGLGDTAMYLCATSPPQGDWTEAFFGQGTRLTVV.

This clonotype showed up many times. The chain carries TRBV2 and TRBJ1-2; 7 positions agree with TRBD1. Germline V gene sequence: CDR1 SNHLY, CDR2 FYNNEI. V lost 5 bases, J lost 3 bases, and 6 bases stayed unmatched. The CDR3 has 14 residues. CDR3 bases: TGTGCCAGCAGTTCGTCTGGGACAGACTATGGCTACACCTTC. It encodes CASSSSGTDYGYTF.

This clonotype was seen a few times. In DNA, the CDR3 is TGTGCCAGCAGTGTGGGACTAGCGGGGGGGCCAGATACGCAGTATTTT. This encodes CASSVGLAGGPDTQYF. This sequence joins TRBV2 and TRBJ2-3; the match to TRBD2 covers 16 bases. The CDR3 consists of 16 residues. The J segment lost 4 bases and the V segment lost 4 bases, leaving 2 bases of the junction unmatched. Germline CDR1 SNHLY, CDR2 FYNNEI.

Only a few counts were recorded for this clonotype. V and J are TRBV28 and TRBJ2-7; D gene uncertain. The germline V gene encodes CDR1 MDHEN and CDR2 SYDVKM. The CDR3 runs 16 residues. V was pared by 5 bases and J by 0 bases, with 17 bases between. The CDR3 coding sequence is TGTGCCAGCAGTCCTCTTAAAACAAGTGTCTCCTACGAGCAGTACTTC. Protein sequence: CASSPLKTSVSYEQYF.

In this sample, this clonotype turned up a few times. This rearrangement joins TRBV7-8 to TRBJ1-5; TRBD1 matches 7 bases. There are 15 residues in the CDR3. Losses at the gene ends were 4 bases for V and 6 bases for J; bases not matched to a gene: 9. Germline CDR1 and CDR2: SGHVS and FQNEAQ. The CDR3 sequence: CASSSGQGEIQPQHF. The CDR3 DNA reads TGTGCCAGCAGCTCGGGGCAGGGGGAAATTCAGCCCCAGCATTTT.

This clonotype has ten or more counts. This sequence joins TRBV10-3 and TRBJ2-1; 9 bases are shared with TRBD1. The CDR3 is made up of 14 amino acids. J gave up 7 bases and V 6 bases, and 7 bases lay outside the gene matches. Germline CDR1 and CDR2: ENHRY and SYGVKD. The CDR3 reads CAISLLDRGNEQFF. Here the CDR3 DNA reads TGTGCCATCAGCCTCCTGGACAGGGGAAATGAGCAGTTCTTC.

The chain combines TRBV7-8 with TRBJ2-5, with D perhaps matching TRBD1 (6 bases). V lost 5 bases to trimming and J lost 5 bases, with 21 bases between them. The germline CDR1 and CDR2 sequences are SGHVS and FQNEAQ. The CDR3 sequence is 16 residues long. Written as DNA, the CDR3 is TGTGCCAGCAGCGCACACAGGGATAGGAACAAGGAGACCCAGTACTTC. This translates into CASSAHRDRNKETQYF.

This chain links TRBV4-2 with TRBJ1-5; 7 bases fit TRBD1. With 0 bases clipped from V and 2 bases from J, the junction kept 1 base outside the gene matches. Germline assignment: CDR1 LGHNA and CDR2 YNFKEQ. The CDR3 has 15 residues. CDR3 residues: CASSQDGQGNQPQHF. The DNA for the CDR3 is TGTGCCAGCAGCCAAGATGGACAGGGCAATCAGCCCCAGCATTTT.

This clonotype was seen a few times. The V and J genes are TRBV5-1 and TRBJ1-2, with 9 bases aligning to TRBD1. Germline values: CDR1 SGHRS, CDR2 YFSETQ. The V and J ends lost 0 bases and 1 base, in that order; junction bases with no gene match: 10. This CDR3 region has 18 residues. This CDR3 is CASSLEVERTGVNYGYTF. Written as DNA, the CDR3 is TGCGCCAGCAGCTTGGAAGTGGAGAGGACAGGGGTTAACTATGGCTACACCTTC.

Ten or more counts support this clonotype. The rearrangement uses TRBV20-1 and TRBJ2-1; 11 nucleotides agree with TRBD2. V was pared by 6 bases and J by 4 bases, with 5 bases of the junction left unmatched. Germline V gives CDR1 DFQATT, CDR2 SNEGSKA (reference sequence). The CDR3 totals 14 residues. The CDR3 DNA sequence: TGCAGTGCGGGTACTAGCGGGGGATACAATGAGCAGTTCTTC. It encodes CSAGTSGGYNEQFF.

This clonotype was detected only a few times. The chain carries TRBV6-1 and TRBJ2-1; no clear D gene. The V end lost 2 bases, the J end lost 7 bases, and 12 bases lay between the germline ends. Germline values: CDR1 MNHNS, CDR2 SASEGT. This CDR3 is 14 amino acids long. CDR3: CASSEFGLDNEQFF. CDR3 nucleotide sequence: TGTGCCAGCAGTGAATTTGGCCTAGATAATGAGCAGTTCTTC.

The sample holds a few counts of this clonotype. V and J are TRBV7-8 and TRBJ1-1; no clear D gene. V lost 0 bases and J lost 0, with 11 bases in between. The CDR3 has 16 amino acids. CDR1 and CDR2 from the germline V gene are SGHVS and FQNEAQ. The CDR3 DNA sequence: TGTGCCAGCAGCTTAGCCGCGGGTTGGGTGAACACTGAAGCTTTCTTT. The encoded protein is CASSLAAGWVNTEAFF.

This clonotype has ten or more counts. This chain uses TRBV4-2 with TRBJ1-2; possibly TRBD1 for D (5 bases). Looked up from germline, CDR1 is LGHNA and CDR2 is YNFKEQ. The V and J ends lost 2 bases and 1 base respectively, with 14 bases between them. The CDR3 runs to 16 residues. The CDR3 DNA sequence: TGTGCCAGCAGCCAAAACGAGCGAGGGGTTAACTATGGCTACACCTTC. Translation gives CASSQNERGVNYGYTF.

This clonotype was found many times. The chain uses TRBV2 and TRBJ1-2; TRBD1 is a possible D gene (5 bases). The CDR3 loop spans 14 amino acids. V was shortened by 4 bases and J by 5 bases, with 14 bases between the two germline ends. Per germline, CDR1 SNHLY and CDR2 FYNNEI. In DNA form, the CDR3 reads TGTGCCAGCAGTGGGGGCATCAACCCTTATGGCTACACCTTC. Protein product: CASSGGINPYGYTF.

This clonotype was picked up many times. The chain couples TRBV19 to TRBJ2-4, with a weak D call TRBD1 (5 bases). Trimming shortened V by 2 bases and J by 6 bases, and 14 bases separated the two germline ends. Germline CDR1 and CDR2: LNHDA and SQIVND (reference sequence). This CDR3 contains 15 residues. The CDR3 loop reads CASSIRPGQVNIQYF. In DNA form, the CDR3 reads TGTGCCAGTAGTATACGCCCAGGGCAAGTAAACATTCAGTACTTC.

This chain uses TRBV20-1 with TRBJ2-3; D might be TRBD2 (5 bases). Germline CDR1 reads DFQATT; CDR2 reads SNEGSKA (reference sequence). The CDR3 covers 14 residues. Trimming shortened V by 2 bases and J by 3 bases, and 12 bases separated the two germline ends. CDR3 protein: CSARSLAETDTQYF. The CDR3 nucleotides read TGCAGTGCTAGAAGCCTAGCAGAGACAGATACGCAGTATTTT.

This clonotype was counted a few times. The gene calls are TRBV20-1 and TRBJ1-1, with D perhaps matching TRBD1 (5 bases). Trimming removed 6 bases from V and 7 bases from J, with 21 bases in between. Germline assignment: CDR1 DFQATT and CDR2 SNEGSKA (reference sequence). CDR3 length: 14 amino acids. CDR3 sequence reads: CSATLRRGSNEAFF. In DNA form, the CDR3 reads TGCAGTGCCACCCTTCGGAGGGGAAGTAATGAAGCTTTCTTT.

This clonotype appeared many times. The chain carries TRBV7-2 and TRBJ2-3; tentative D call: TRBD1 (5 bases). V lost 0 bases and J 2 bases, leaving 6 bases between the germline ends. This CDR3 region has 14 residues. Looked up from germline, CDR1 is SGHTA and CDR2 is FQGNSA. CDR3 residues: CASSLAGLTDTQYF. CDR3 sequence (DNA): TGTGCCAGCAGCTTAGCGGGGCTCACAGATACGCAGTATTTT.

This clonotype was counted only a few times. V usage is TRBV10-3 and J usage is TRBJ1-5; D is perhaps TRBD1 (5 bases). There are 13 residues in the CDR3. Germline V gene lookup returns CDR1 ENHRY and CDR2 SYGVKD. V was cut by 7 bases and J by 3 bases, with 10 bases left in between. This chain's CDR3 is CAITGGPNQPQHF. CDR3 coding DNA: TGTGCCATCACGGGGGGTCCCAATCAGCCCCAGCATTTT.

The gene calls are TRBV7-8 and TRBJ2-7; D tentatively fits TRBD1 or TRBD2 (6 bases each). V was pared by 5 bases and J by 1 base, with 15 bases between. The length of the CDR3 is 15 residues. CDR1 SGHVS and CDR2 FQNEAQ come from the germline V gene. The CDR3 sequence: CASSLTGAKSYEQYF. The CDR3 nucleotides are TGTGCCAGCAGCCTGACGGGGGCGAAGTCCTACGAGCAGTACTTC.

This clonotype was detected many times. The chain joins TRBV5-1 to TRBJ2-1; tentatively, D is TRBD2 (6 bases). This CDR3 comprises 15 residues. Germline CDR1 reads SGHRS; CDR2 reads YFSETQ. The V gene lost 8 bases and the J gene lost 5 bases, with 20 bases spanning the gap. The CDR3, as DNA: TGCGCCAGTTCGACCCCGCGGGGCATCCACAATGAGCAGTTCTTC. It translates to CASSTPRGIHNEQFF.